Below, one T cell receptor (beta chain) is given with its context. Its target is not known. The sample comes from a study of T cells in severe cutaneous drug reactions. Study information: Collected from acute- or recovery-stage patients: blister fluids/cells and PBMC.

Sequenced patients had Stevens-Johnson syndrome or toxic epidermal necrolysis caused by carbamazepine. The iRepertoire multiplex PCR system with TCR subtype-specific primers built both bulk and single-cell libraries. Input for bulk TCR libraries: roughly 95-550 ng RNA per sample. TCRdb reprocessed the multiplex PCR reads, with one entry per CDR3 protein and no DNA. This sample lists approximately 9,700 distinct CDR3 sequences; its ten largest clones have 20% to 25%. The CDR3 contains 16 residues. In germline, CDR1 is SQVTM, CDR2 ANQGSEA. Findings of the study overall: Tolerant-control and healthy-donor PBMC lacked or rarely had the public CDR3 found in blisters.

The sequence was obtained from a human donor with Stevens-Johnson syndrome, a severe cutaneous drug reaction. The sequenced sample was cells from a skin blister. This chain uses TRBV29-1 with TRBJ2-2; absent DNA, TCRdb's TRBD2 call cannot be checked. This CDR3 is CSVRPLAGSSTGELFF.